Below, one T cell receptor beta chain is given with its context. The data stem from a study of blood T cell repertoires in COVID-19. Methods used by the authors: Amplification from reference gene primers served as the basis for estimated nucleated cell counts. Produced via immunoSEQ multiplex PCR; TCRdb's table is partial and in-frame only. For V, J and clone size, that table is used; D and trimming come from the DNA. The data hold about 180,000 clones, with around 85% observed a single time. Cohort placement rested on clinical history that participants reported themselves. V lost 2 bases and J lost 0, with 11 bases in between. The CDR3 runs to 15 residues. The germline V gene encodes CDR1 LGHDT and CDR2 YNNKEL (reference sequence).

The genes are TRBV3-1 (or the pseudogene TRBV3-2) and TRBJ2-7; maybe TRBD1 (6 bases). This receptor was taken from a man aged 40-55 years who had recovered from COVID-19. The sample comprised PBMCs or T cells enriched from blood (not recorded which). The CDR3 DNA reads TGTGCCAGCAGCCAAACAGGGCTCGTCTCCTACGAGCAGTACTTC. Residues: CASSQTGLVSYEQYF.